Each of the 10 T cell receptor beta chains below was sequenced from the same sample in a study of regulatory T cells in long-lasting Graves disease. Building of the TCR beta libraries involved iRepertoire HTBI primers and Arm-PCR of CDR3 regions. TCRdb fed the multiplex PCR reads into MiXCR, producing one record per CDR3 protein. The sample records about 420,000 distinct CDR3 sequences, about a quarter being singletons. The time point was: persistent/refractory GD, antithyroid drugs over 5 years with positive TRAb. After RNA was extracted from PBMCs, the TCR library was made from it. The sequenced sample was peripheral blood mononuclear cells (PBMCs), obtained when the disease was refractory, from a patient treated with antithyroid drugs. All receptors come from a female donor with Graves disease.

The chain carries TRBV6-5 and TRBJ1-5; D gene unclear. CDR1 and CDR2 (germline): MNHEY, SVGAGI. The CDR3 sequence is 14 residues long. The V gene lost 0 bases and the J gene lost 4 bases, with 7 bases spanning the gap. This chain's CDR3 is CASSYSADNQPQHF. DNA for the CDR3: TGTGCCAGCAGTTACTCGGCCGATAATCAGCCCCAGCATTTT.

This clonotype has a handful of counts. The V and J genes are TRBV6-1 and TRBJ1-1; 7 bases agree with TRBD1. CDR1 and CDR2 (germline): MNHNS, SASEGT. This CDR3 has 14 amino acids. The V segment lost 6 bases and the J segment 0 bases; nucleotides outside the gene matches: 4. This CDR3 reads CASRTGQLNTEAFF. In nucleotides, the CDR3 is TGTGCCAGCAGGACGGGACAGTTGAACACTGAAGCTTTCTTT.

This clonotype showed up many times. The CDR3 DNA follows: TGTGCCAGCAGCCACGTCCGGGGACAGACCTACGAGCAGTACTTC. It is translated as CASSHVRGQTYEQYF. The J gene is TRBJ2-7, the V gene TRBV2, with 7 bases that match TRBD1. J was trimmed by 2 bases and V by 6 bases; bases with no gene match: 10. This CDR3 has 15 residues. Germline CDR1 is SNHLY and CDR2 is FYNNEI.

V is TRBV6-2 or TRBV6-3 and J is TRBJ2-7; 11 nucleotides line up with TRBD2. From germline, CDR1 is MNHEY and CDR2 SVGEGT. Trimming at V came to 6 bases and at J to 4 bases, leaving 8 bases not matched to a gene. CDR3 length: 15 amino acids. CDR3 in DNA: TGTGCCAGCAGCAAGGGACTAGCGGCAGGGTACGAGCAGTACTTC. Its protein product is CASSKGLAAGYEQYF.

In this sample, this clonotype turned up many times. V usage is TRBV2 and J usage is TRBJ1-2; D is undetermined. Trimming removed 2 bases at V and 4 bases at J, with 8 bases between. Germline CDR1 reads SNHLY; CDR2 reads FYNNEI. The CDR3 totals 13 residues. Written as DNA, the CDR3 is TGTGCCAGCAGTGAATTCAAATTCTATGGCTACACCTTC. It is translated as CASSEFKFYGYTF.

The rearrangement links TRBV5-5 to TRBJ1-1, with D maybe TRBD1 (5 bases). This CDR3 has 15 residues. Trimming pared 1 base from V and 4 bases from J, leaving 14 bases between. Germline CDR1 is SGHKS and CDR2 is YYEKEE (reference sequence). The CDR3 sequence is CASSLTGAQGTEAFF. DNA for the CDR3: TGTGCCAGCAGCTTGACTGGGGCGCAGGGCACTGAAGCTTTCTTT.

In its sample, this clonotype was seen a few times. The chain is built from TRBV9 and TRBJ1-1; D remains ambiguous. The CDR3 runs 16 residues. The germline V gene has CDR1 SGDLS and CDR2 YYNGEE. Trimming shortened V by 0 bases and J by 0 bases, and 12 bases separated the two germline ends. The CDR3 DNA is TGTGCCAGCAGCGTAGATCCGGGAATGATGAACACTGAAGCTTTCTTT. Residues: CASSVDPGMMNTEAFF.

J is TRBJ2-2 and V is TRBV20-1; TRBD1 might be the D (6 bases). Germline loops: CDR1 DFQATT, CDR2 SNEGSKA (reference sequence). V lost 1 base, J lost 4 bases, and 13 bases lay in between. The CDR3 is 15 residues long. CDR3 DNA: TGCAGTGCTAGAGGGGCCACAGGGATCACCGGGGAGCTGTTTTTT. Translation: CSARGATGITGELFF.

The J gene is TRBJ2-7, the V gene TRBV3-1; a weak D match, TRBD2 (5 bases). Trimming took 3 bases from V and 6 from J, leaving 9 bases between them. The V gene's germline CDR1 is LGHDT and CDR2 YNNKEL (reference sequence). The CDR3 spans 12 residues. CDR3 nucleotide sequence: TGTGCCAGCAGCCATTTAAGCGGCGAGCAGTACTTC. The encoded protein is CASSHLSGEQYF.

The chain uses TRBV11-2 and TRBJ2-7; 7 bases are shared with TRBD2. Unmatched junction bases numbered 10, after V lost 7 bases and J lost 1 base. The CDR3 is 15 amino acids. Per the germline V gene, CDR1 is SGHAT and CDR2 is FQNNGV. This chain's CDR3 is CASTYWGGPSYEQYF. For the CDR3, the DNA is TGTGCCAGCACCTACTGGGGGGGACCTTCCTACGAGCAGTACTTC.